The T cell receptor (beta chain) under discussion was sequenced for a study of T cell responses to AZD1222 COVID-19 vaccine (dated by TCRdb to the early 2020s). Some background on the complete study: A total of just over 230 trial participants underwent TCR sequencing, of whom approximately 200 had received two doses of AZD1222 and 26 had received two doses of the MenACWY control vaccine. Trial participants were enrolled by age into 18-55, 56-69 and 70-plus year subgroups, with about 150, 28 and 57 TCR-sequenced participants respectively. Paper-wide results and their limitations: Participants were mostly white British and included more females than males, and it was suggested by the authors that clonal diversity may have been underestimated. Epitopes outside the regions mutated in the B.1.351 and B.1.1.7 variants were reportedly recognized by nearly half of the unique spike-specific TCRs. Conclusions about previously exposed vaccinees are limited, since just five or six AZD1222 recipients were seropositive for SARS-CoV-2 at baseline. CD4 TCRs associated with the vaccine covered the entire spike protein, and the dominant responses were in regions 160-218 and 743-854. The 56-69-year group was small, and its depth increase did not reach significance, likely because of low power. After two AZD1222 doses, spike-specific TCR breadth and depth were significantly higher than at day 0 and than in MenACWY recipients. Because no day 14 peak-response samples were available, repertoires were characterized only after the peak T cell response.

Regarding this clone: What antigen it recognizes has not been identified. Base qualities are not provided; no much larger clone lies one nucleotide away.

The time point label, as the study defines it: sample from adult after SARS-CoV-2 infection, after symptom onset. Two convalescent COVID-19 patients, sampled after symptom onset from adults with prior SARS-CoV-2 infection, were also TCR-sequenced for comparison. The junction shows trimming of 2 bases on V and 5 bases on J, and the gene matches do not reach 3 bases of it. As encoded in the germline V gene (reference sequence), CDR1 is LNHDA while CDR2 is SQIVND. Counted from cysteine to phenylalanine, this CDR3 has 14 amino acids. The read is trimmed to its CDR3 DNA, 42 bases read in frame from base 1. The CDR3 regions of human TCRbeta chains were subjected to immunosequencing. The original pipeline was this. TCRs in the repertoires were matched against a reference library of SARS-CoV-2-specific TCRs that had been generated with the MIRA antigen-specificity platform. Breadth meant the fraction of unique TCRs that were SARS-CoV-2-associated, whereas depth meant the fraction of total T cells that were SARS-CoV-2-associated. Using the MIRA data, every spike-specific TCR was mapped to the spike region that the TCR reacted to and assigned to either a CD4 or a CD8 class. Log10-transformed breadth and depth values were compared by one-way ANOVA with Sidak's multiple comparisons tests. TCRdb's version of the immuneACCESS table is confined to in-frame rearrangements and falls short of the full clone set. An unresolved V gene accounts for under half of the shortfall where checked; the remainder is of unknown origin. The V and J calls and clone size are taken from that table; D and trimming were inferred from the DNA. The sample table records about 140,000 clones; approximately 93% of these occur just once. Jointly, the top ten make up around 10% of the sample.

This specimen was peripheral blood, taken after recovery from COVID-19. This TCR was sampled from an adult who had recovered from COVID-19. The rearranged chain carries TRBV19 and TRBJ2-5, with 9 central nucleotides matching TRBD1. CDR3 loop: CASSITGGWETQYF. The bases are TGTGCCAGTAGTATAACAGGGGGCTGGGAGACCCAGTACTTC. Where the CDR3 stops, the reference TRBV19 and TRBJ2-5 genes take over; the full variable domain is DGGITQSPKYLFRKEGQNVTLSCEQNLNHDAMYWYRQDPGQGLRLIYYSQIVNDFQKGDIAEGYSVSREKKESFPLTVTSAQKNPTAFYLCASSITGGWETQYFGPGTRLLVL.